These 9 T cell receptor beta chains were sequenced from one sample in a study of T cells in Graves' hyperthyroidism and ophthalmopathy. RNA transcripts were the template for amplifying TCR beta CDR3 regions. The HTBI primer set served for first-round RT-PCR of the TCR CDR3. Each CDR3 protein is one row after TCRdb ran MiXCR on the multiplex PCR reads. This sample has about 610,000 distinct CDR3 sequences, with just over 45% found just once. Sequences were obtained from peripheral blood or thyroid tissue (not recorded which). Receptors were obtained from a woman between 18 and 29 years old with Graves' hyperthyroidism.

This clonotype has a count of ten or more. CDR3 sequence (DNA): TGTGCCATCAGTGACCACGGGACTCCGAGCTCCTACGAGCAGTACTTC. Translation gives CAISDHGTPSSYEQYF. This chain links TRBV10-3 with TRBJ2-7; tentatively, D is TRBD2 (6 bases). Deletions cut 3 bases from V and 0 bases from J, with 15 bases between. CDR3 length: 16 amino acids. The germline gives CDR1 ENHRY, CDR2 SYGVKD.

At least ten counts were recorded for this clonotype. The chain carries TRBV10-1 and TRBJ1-1, with a weak D call TRBD1 (5 bases). Trimming left V 6 bases short and J 5 bases short, with 16 bases between. This CDR3 region has 14 residues. Germline CDR1 reads WNHNN; CDR2 reads SYGVQD (reference sequence). The CDR3 coding sequence is TGCGCCAGCAGGGCTACCAGGGTTTGGACTGAAGCTTTCTTT. Translation: CASRATRVWTEAFF.

The gene calls are TRBV5-1 and TRBJ1-4; D possibly corresponds to TRBD1 (5 bases). V was shortened by 0 bases and J by 4 bases, with 16 bases between the two germline ends. The CDR3 length is 17 residues. Germline CDR1 SGHRS, CDR2 YFSETQ. The chain's CDR3 is CASSLDRYPEDNEKLFF. The CDR3 DNA follows: TGCGCCAGCAGCTTGGACAGGTACCCAGAGGATAATGAAAAACTGTTTTTT.

The chain couples TRBV29-1 to TRBJ2-7; 11 nucleotides match TRBD2. The CDR3 loop spans 15 amino acids. The junction had 6 bases not matched to a gene; V was cut back by 5 bases and J by 0 bases. Germline CDR1 and CDR2: SQVTM and ANQGSEA. The CDR3 DNA is TGCAGCGTTCCGCTAGCGGGAGGTCCCTCCTACGAGCAGTACTTC. Its protein is CSVPLAGGPSYEQYF.

With regard to this clonotype: The conserved phenylalanine or tryptophan normally closing the CDR3 is absent here, so this likely arose from a read error. The chain recombines TRBV7-4 with TRBJ2-7; D perhaps matches TRBD2 (5 bases). The CDR3 is made up of 13 amino acids. From germline, CDR1 is SGHVT and CDR2 SQSDAQ. CDR3 sequence: CASSLEGAHEQYL. The CDR3 DNA sequence: TGTGCCAGCAGTTTAGAGGGTGCGCACGAGCAGTACCTC.

In this sample, this clonotype turned up many times. The rearrangement joins TRBV6-1 to TRBJ1-5; unclear D gene. Between the trimmed V and J ends, which lost 3 bases and 1 base, there was a span of 7 bases. The CDR3 extends over 14 amino acids. Germline V gene sequence: CDR1 MNHNS, CDR2 SASEGT. DNA of the CDR3: TGTGCCAGCAGTGATCCAGGCAGCAATCAGCCCCAGCATTTT. Amino acids: CASSDPGSNQPQHF.

The J gene is TRBJ2-7, the V gene TRBV10-3, with D maybe TRBD1 (6 bases). V was cut by 2 bases and J by 8 bases, with 22 bases left in between. Germline V gene sequence: CDR1 ENHRY, CDR2 SYGVKD. This CDR3 comprises 16 residues. CDR3 residues: CAISEPQGSGPTKQYF. For the CDR3, the DNA is TGTGCCATCAGTGAGCCCCAGGGGAGCGGCCCTACCAAGCAGTACTTC.

The rearrangement joins TRBV7-9 to TRBJ2-7; the match to TRBD2 covers 13 bases. V dropped 6 bases and J dropped 3; count of bases not matched to a gene: 5. The CDR3 is made up of 15 amino acids. Looked up from germline, CDR1 is SEHNR and CDR2 is FQNEAQ (reference sequence). The CDR3 here is CASSQTSGRDYEQYF. The CDR3 DNA follows: TGTGCCAGCAGTCAAACTAGCGGGAGGGACTACGAGCAGTACTTC.

In its sample, this clonotype was seen many times. J is TRBJ2-7 and V is TRBV7-9; 9 bases are a match to TRBD1. Germline V gene data show CDR1 as SEHNR and CDR2 as FQNEAQ (reference sequence). The V and J ends lost 0 bases and 2 bases, in that order; junction bases with no gene match: 2. This CDR3 is built from 15 residues. As DNA, the CDR3 is TGTGCCAGCAGCTTAGCACAGGGGGCCGCCTACGAGCAGTACTTC. Translation gives CASSLAQGAAYEQYF.